This T cell receptor (beta chain) emerged from a study of post-analysis software for immune sequencing data. This clonotype has more than one count but fewer than ten. Its antigen remains unknown. General study results and limits: In patients, four to six TRBV segments were more frequent than in controls, with TRBV5-6, TRBV5-1 and TRBV20-1 among them.

Unique molecular identifiers were present in the TCR beta cDNA libraries. MiXCR, run by TCRdb on the PCR reads, gives a single entry per CDR3 protein. The sample has hundreds of thousands of distinct CDR3 sequences, nearly 45% seen once. V dropped 5 bases and J dropped 1 base, with 14 bases sitting between them. The germline V gene encodes CDR1 SEHNR and CDR2 FQNEAQ (reference sequence). The CDR3 length is 15 residues. The chain is built from TRBV7-9 and TRBJ2-5; possible D gene TRBD2, 5 bases. Sequenced material: blood. This sequence originates from a girl aged 10 to 17 with multiple sclerosis. In DNA form, the CDR3 reads TGTGCCAGCAGCCCCAACTTTGCGGGCCAAGAGACCCAGTACTTC. Its translation: CASSPNFAGQETQYF.